Included here is one T cell receptor beta chain sequence, with context. No antigen is known for it. Expressed TCRB transcripts were sequenced after all isolated RNA was converted to cDNA. For naive, central memory and regulatory T cell samples, reads averaged roughly 4 million. TCRdb's copy holds only in-frame clones and misses some; the assay was immunoSEQ multiplex PCR. In the table there are hundreds of thousands of clones, 15% to 19% of which are singletons. The CDR3 runs 12 residues. Trimming stripped 11 bases from V and 1 base from J, with 11 bases between. The germline CDR1 and CDR2 sequences are MDHEN and SYDVKM. This entry is derived from a study of beta chain features in type 1 diabetes. Study-level findings and limits: For patients, the naive, central memory and Treg TCRB repertoires appeared more alike than for healthy donors.

Via the markers CD45RO/CCR7/CD25/CD127/CD95/CD27, stem cell-like memory, regulatory, central memory and naive CD4+ cells were sorted. The sample taken for sequencing was naive CD4+ T cells from blood. The TCR was taken from a man aged 18-30 years in good health. The V and J genes are TRBV28 and TRBJ1-1; no clear D gene. CDR3 nucleotide sequence: TGTGCCCTCTCCCACAAGAACACTGAAGCTTTCTTT. It yields the protein CALSHKNTEAFF.